This TCR beta chain was sequenced in a study of shared clonotypes between healthy human individuals. Broader study findings: It was the few donors that limited the genetic and exposure-history diversity represented. Clonotype sharing across several donors was observed for around 5% of naive CD4 clonotypes.

On this clone: Its antigen is not identified.

Produced via immunoSEQ multiplex PCR; TCRdb's table is partial and in-frame only. Of roughly 2.2 million clones listed, 92% are singletons. V shed 0 bases and J shed 4 bases, with 7 bases lying between them. This CDR3 region has 13 residues. Germline CDR1 reads SGHKS; CDR2 reads YYEKEE (reference sequence). Sequencing was carried out using naive CD4+ T cells from PBMCs. Subset in this sample: CD45RA+ positively selected. This clonotype was sampled from a young man in good health. Some clones in this sample may be carry-over from other donors' samples. This chain links TRBV5-5 with TRBJ1-1; tentatively, D is TRBD1 (5 bases). CDR3: CASSLGGGTEAFF. CDR3 in DNA: TGTGCCAGCAGCTTGGGCGGGGGCACTGAAGCTTTCTTT.